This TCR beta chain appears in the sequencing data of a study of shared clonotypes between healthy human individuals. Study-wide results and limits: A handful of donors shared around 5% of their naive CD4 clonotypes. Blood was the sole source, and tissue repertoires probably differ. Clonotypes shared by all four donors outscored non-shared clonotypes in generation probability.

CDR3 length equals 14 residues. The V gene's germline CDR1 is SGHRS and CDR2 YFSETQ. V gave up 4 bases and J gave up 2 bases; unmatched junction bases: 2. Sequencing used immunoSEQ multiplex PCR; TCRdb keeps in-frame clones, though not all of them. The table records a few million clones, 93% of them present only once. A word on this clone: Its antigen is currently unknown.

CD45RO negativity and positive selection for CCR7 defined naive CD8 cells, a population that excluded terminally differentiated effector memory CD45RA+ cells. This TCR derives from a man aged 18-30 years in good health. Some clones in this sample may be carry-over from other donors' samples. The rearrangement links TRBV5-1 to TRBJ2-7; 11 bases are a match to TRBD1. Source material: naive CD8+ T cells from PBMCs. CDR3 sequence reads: CASSMGQGAYEQYF. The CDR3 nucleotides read TGCGCCAGCAGCATGGGACAGGGGGCCTACGAGCAGTACTTC.